A single sample is the source of the 13 T cell receptor beta chains below, sequenced in a study of T-cell reconstitution after alpha-beta-depleted transplantation in children. TCRbeta library construction was performed incorporating unique molecular identifiers. TCRdb passed the PCR reads through MiXCR, listing each CDR3 protein once. The sample has fewer than 750,000 distinct CDR3 sequences, over 20% seen once; the top ten hold around a third. This sample comprised PBMCs, obtained before TCRalphabeta/CD19-depleted stem cell transplant. The source of these receptors is a boy less than two years old with Wiskott-Aldrich syndrome, due to receive a stem cell transplant.

CDR3 loop: CASSLPDLNNEQFF. As DNA, the CDR3 is TGCGCCAGCAGCTTGCCCGATTTGAACAATGAGCAGTTCTTC. The J gene is TRBJ2-1, the V gene TRBV5-1; D is uncertain. The V and J ends lost 1 base and 5 bases respectively, with 10 bases between them. The CDR3 loop spans 14 amino acids. Germline V gene lookup returns CDR1 SGHRS and CDR2 YFSETQ.

This clonotype was observed a few times. V usage is TRBV24-1 and J usage is TRBJ2-5; D unresolved. With 3 bases removed from V and 0 bases from J, the gap between germline ends came to 10 bases. Germline-derived CDR1 and CDR2 are KGHDR and SFDVKD. The CDR3 totals 15 residues. The CDR3 DNA is TGTGCCACCAGTGATAATAGACGGTACCAAGAGACCCAGTACTTC. The encoded protein is CATSDNRRYQETQYF.

This clonotype was recorded a few times. The gene calls are TRBV10-3 and TRBJ2-7; the D gene is possibly TRBD2 (5 bases). Germline values: CDR1 ENHRY, CDR2 SYGVKD. This CDR3 spans 15 amino acids. V dropped 3 bases and J dropped 3 bases, with 15 bases sitting between them. The CDR3 loop reads CAISEGSQKNYEQYF. The CDR3 DNA reads as TGTGCCATCAGTGAAGGGAGTCAGAAAAACTACGAGCAGTACTTC.

The sample holds a few counts of this clonotype. The chain joins TRBV25-1 to TRBJ2-5; no clear D gene. Between the trimmed V and J ends, which lost 8 bases and 3 bases, there was a span of 16 bases. CDR3 length: 14 amino acids. Per the germline V gene, CDR1 is MGHDK and CDR2 is SYGVNS. CDR3 bases: TGTGCCAGCGGGGAACGATTTCTCAAAGAGACCCAGTACTTC. Translating it yields CASGERFLKETQYF.

The table lists this clonotype with a count of one. This chain links TRBV20-1 with TRBJ1-5, with a possible D match to TRBD1 (6 bases). The CDR3 contains 16 residues. V was clipped by 0 bases and J by 7 bases, with 19 bases between them. Germline V lookup: CDR1 DFQATT, CDR2 SNEGSKA (reference sequence). The DNA for the CDR3 is TGCAGTGCTAGAGATCGCGGCAGGGGATTTACGCAGCCCCAGCATTTT. The encoded protein is CSARDRGRGFTQPQHF.

The V call is TRBV5-1, the J call TRBJ2-7; maybe TRBD2 (6 bases). Trimming left V 0 bases short and J 5 bases short, with 15 bases between. The CDR3 is 15 residues long. Germline CDR1 and CDR2: SGHRS and YFSETQ. The DNA for the CDR3 is TGCGCCAGCAGCTTGGGGTACGGGAGTAGGGACGAGCAGTACTTC. It translates to CASSLGYGSRDEQYF.

This chain links TRBV29-1 with TRBJ2-7; TRBD1 matches at 7 bases. There are 12 residues in the CDR3. Germline V gives CDR1 SQVTM, CDR2 ANQGSEA. The ends lost 7 bases at V and 3 bases at J; junction bases unmatched: 6. The CDR3 bases are TGCAGCGGAGGTTCAGGGGGCTACGAGCAGTACTTC. The encoded protein is CSGGSGGYEQYF.

This clonotype has a handful of counts. J is TRBJ2-7 and V is TRBV2; 7 positions agree with TRBD2. V shed 4 bases and J 4 bases; nucleotides not matched to a gene: 13. The CDR3 totals 16 residues. Germline assignment: CDR1 SNHLY and CDR2 FYNNEI. DNA of the CDR3: TGTGCCAGCAGTGGAACCATACTAGCGAACAATTACGAGCAGTACTTC. Translated, it gives CASSGTILANNYEQYF.

The chain couples TRBV12-3 or TRBV12-4 to TRBJ2-1; 7 bases fit TRBD2. The CDR3 is made up of 14 amino acids. J gave up 4 bases and V 10 bases, and 10 bases lay outside the gene matches. CDR3 DNA sequence: TGTGCCACCAGAGGGACTAACGGATACAATGAGCAGTTCTTC. It codes for CATRGTNGYNEQFF.

This clonotype was seen a handful of times. V and J are TRBV12-3 or TRBV12-4 and TRBJ1-1; no clear D gene. V dropped 1 base and J dropped 7 bases, with 10 bases sitting between them. The CDR3 consists of 13 residues. This chain's CDR3 is CASSLGQDLEAFF. The CDR3, as DNA: TGTGCCAGCAGTTTAGGTCAGGATCTTGAAGCTTTCTTT.

This chain links TRBV5-1 with TRBJ1-1; possible D gene TRBD1, 6 bases. CDR3 length equals 12 residues. Germline values: CDR1 SGHRS, CDR2 YFSETQ. V dropped 4 bases and J dropped 11 bases, with 15 bases sitting between them. CDR3 coding DNA: TGCGCCAGCAGCAGGGACACGCTGGTTGCTTTCTTT. Translated: CASSRDTLVAFF.

This clonotype has only a few counts. The chain combines TRBV7-8 with TRBJ2-1, with no clear D. The CDR3 has 13 residues. Germline V gene lookup returns CDR1 SGHVS and CDR2 FQNEAQ. V lost 8 bases, J lost 2 bases, and 10 bases lay in between. The CDR3 DNA follows: TGTGCCAGCTTAGGCGGAACCTACAATGAGCAGTTCTTC. Its protein product is CASLGGTYNEQFF.

Only a few counts were recorded for this clonotype. V usage is TRBV27 and J usage is TRBJ2-1, with D possibly being TRBD1 or TRBD2 (6 bases each). Trimming cost V 2 bases and J 0 bases, with 17 bases left between them. This CDR3 spans 18 amino acids. The germline gives CDR1 MNHEY, CDR2 SMNVEV (reference sequence). CDR3 nucleotide sequence: TGTGCCAGCAGTTTAAACAGGGCTAGCGCCAGCTCCTACAATGAGCAGTTCTTC. Translated, it gives CASSLNRASASSYNEQFF.